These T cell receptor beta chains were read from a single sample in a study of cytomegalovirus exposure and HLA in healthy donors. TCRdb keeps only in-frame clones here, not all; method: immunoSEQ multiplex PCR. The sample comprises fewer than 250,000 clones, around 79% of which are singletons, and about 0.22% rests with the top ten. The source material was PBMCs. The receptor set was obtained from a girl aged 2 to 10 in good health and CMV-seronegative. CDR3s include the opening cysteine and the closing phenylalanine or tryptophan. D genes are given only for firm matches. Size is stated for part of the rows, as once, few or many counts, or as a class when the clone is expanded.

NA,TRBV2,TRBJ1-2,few,TGTGCCAGCAATCTACAGGTTTATGGCTACACCTTC,CASNLQVYGYTF
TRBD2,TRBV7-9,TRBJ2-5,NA,TGTGCCAGCAGCCGGCCTAGCGGGGAGACCCAGTACTTC,CASSRPSGETQYF
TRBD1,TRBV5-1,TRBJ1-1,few,TGCGCCAGCGCCGGGACAGGGGGAACGGGCACTGAAGCTTTCTTT,CASAGTGGTGTEAFF
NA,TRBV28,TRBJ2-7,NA,TGTGCCAGCAGTTTAGGCAGGGGGGAACAGTACTTC,CASSLGRGEQYF
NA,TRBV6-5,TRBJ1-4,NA,TGTGCCAGCAGTTACAGTTGGGGGGTTGATGAAAAACTGTTTTTT,CASSYSWGVDEKLFF
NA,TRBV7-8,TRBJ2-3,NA,TGTGCCAGCAGCCCCTACTTTGTTTCTAACCGACCTCGGGGTGGCACAGATACGCAGTATTTT,CASSPYFVSNRPRGGTDTQYF
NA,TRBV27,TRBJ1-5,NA,TGTGCCAGCAGTTTAGGCGGGGATGGGCAGCCCCAGCATTTT,CASSLGGDGQPQHF
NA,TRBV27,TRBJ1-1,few,TGTGCCAGCAGTTTTGGGGGCAGGGTGGGTAACACTGAAGCTTTCTTT,CASSFGGRVGNTEAFF
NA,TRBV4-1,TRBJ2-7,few,TGCGCCAGCAGCCAAGAAAGTGGGGCACTTCAATACGAGCAGTACTTC,CASSQESGALQYEQYF
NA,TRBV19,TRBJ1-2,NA,TGTGCCAGTAGTACCGCCGACAGATTTGGATACACCTTC,CASSTADRFGYTF
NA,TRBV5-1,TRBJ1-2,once,TGCGCCAGCAGCTTGGCCGAGGGGGGGAATAATGGCTACACCTTC,CASSLAEGGNNGYTF
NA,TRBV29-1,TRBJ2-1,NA,TGCAGCGAAGGGGTCCGTGGGGAGCAGTTCTTC,CSEGVRGEQFF
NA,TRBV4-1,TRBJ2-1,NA,TGCGCCAGCAGCCAAGAGGGCGGGTGGGGCTCCTACAATGAGCAGTTCTTC,CASSQEGGWGSYNEQFF
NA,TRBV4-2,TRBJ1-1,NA,TGTGCCAGCAGCCAACGGGGGAACACTGAAGCTTTCTTT,CASSQRGNTEAFF
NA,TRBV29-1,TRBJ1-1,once,TGCAGCGTCGCCAGGAGCGGAGGGAACACTGAAGCTTTCTTT,CSVARSGGNTEAFF
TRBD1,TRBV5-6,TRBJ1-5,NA,TGTGCCAGCAGCACTGGACAGGGCGGTCAGCCCCAGCATTTT,CASSTGQGGQPQHF
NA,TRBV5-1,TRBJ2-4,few,TGCGCCAGCAGCTCTCAGGGAGCCAAAAACATTCAGTACTTC,CASSSQGAKNIQYF
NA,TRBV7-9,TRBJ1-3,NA,TGTGCCAGCAGCTCAAGCCTAAGAAACACCATATATTTT,CASSSSLRNTIYF
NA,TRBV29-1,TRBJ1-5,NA,TGCAGCGCCCGGGACACCAATCAGCCCCAGCATTTT,CSARDTNQPQHF
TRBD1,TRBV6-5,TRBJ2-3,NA,TGTGCCAGCAGTTACGGGACAGGGACAGATACGCAGTATTTT,CASSYGTGTDTQYF
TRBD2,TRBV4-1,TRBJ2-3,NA,TGCGCCAGCAGCCACGGGCCTGCCGGGACTAGTCTCGCAGATACGCAGTATTTT,CASSHGPAGTSLADTQYF
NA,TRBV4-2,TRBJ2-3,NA,TGTGCCAGCAGCCCAGACCGGAGCACAGATACGCAGTATTTT,CASSPDRSTDTQYF
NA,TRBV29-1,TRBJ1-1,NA,TGCAGCGTTGAAGGACAAACAGGAGCTTTCTTT,CSVEGQTGAFF
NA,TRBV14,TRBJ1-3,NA,TGTGCCAGCAGCCAAGATCGGGGAAACACCATATATTTT,CASSQDRGNTIYF
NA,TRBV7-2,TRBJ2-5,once,TGTGCCAGCAGCGCTCGCAACTCCGGGACCCAGTACTTC,CASSARNSGTQYF
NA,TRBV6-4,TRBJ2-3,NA,TGTGCCAGCAGTGACTCGCAGGGAACGCAGTATTTT,CASSDSQGTQYF
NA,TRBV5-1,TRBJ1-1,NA,TGCGCCAGCAGCTTGGATGGAGGGAAGAACACTGAAGCTTTCTTT,CASSLDGGKNTEAFF
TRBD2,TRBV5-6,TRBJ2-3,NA,TGTGCCAGCAGCCCGCAAGGACTAGCGGGGGGTATAGATACGCAGTATTTT,CASSPQGLAGGIDTQYF
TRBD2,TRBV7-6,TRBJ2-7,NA,TGTGCCAGCAGCCCTGCCGGGCGGGGGACCTACGAGCAGTACTTC,CASSPAGRGTYEQYF
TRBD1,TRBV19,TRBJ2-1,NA,TGTGCCAGTAGTCGAAAGGCAGGGGGCTACAATGAGCAGTTCTTC,CASSRKAGGYNEQFF